This T cell receptor beta chain was obtained from a study of T cell responses to AZD1222 COVID-19 vaccine. Turning to the study itself: Researchers grouped second doses given at about 4 or about 12 weeks into one pool.

The germline gives CDR1 MNHEY, CDR2 SVGEGT. The CDR3 contains 12 residues. V lost 5 bases and J lost 7; bases outside the gene matches: 4. General study findings and limits: Seropositivity was recorded at baseline in only 6 or 7 AZD1222 recipients. Spike-specific TCR repertoires showed rising breadth and depth after two AZD1222 doses. Donor demographics were predominantly white British with a female majority; clonal diversity may be underestimated.

To note about this clone: Antigen: not known.

Only in-frame clones appear in the TCRdb table, and some are missing; sequencing was by immunoSEQ multiplex PCR. The sample has tens of thousands of clones; around 86% are singletons. Specimen: peripheral blood, collected on day 0 of AZD1222 vaccination. This receptor was taken from an adult in good health. The rearrangement links TRBV6-2 or TRBV6-3 to TRBJ2-7; 8 positions agree with TRBD1. CDR3 sequence (DNA): TGTGCCAGCAGTCGACAGGGGTGGGAGCAGTACTTC. This sequence encodes CASSRQGWEQYF.